This TCR beta chain was sequenced in a study of shared clonotypes between healthy human individuals. Whole-study findings and limits: Naive CD4 clonotype sharing across four donors was about 5.3%. Among non-shared clonotypes, generation probabilities were lower than among those shared by all four donors. Represented genetic and exposure-history diversity was restricted by having few donors.

CD45RO-negative, CCR7-selected cells formed the naive CD8 fraction, which excluded terminally differentiated effector memory CD45RA+ cells. Replicate PCRs run on sorted subsets employed roughly 180 ng DNA, around 27,000 T cell genomes. Produced via immunoSEQ multiplex PCR; TCRdb's table is partial and in-frame only. This table has some 2.1 million clones, around 96% appearing once. About this clone: The target antigen is unknown.

Trimming shortened V by 0 bases and J by 3 bases, and 16 bases separated the two germline ends. Looked up from germline, CDR1 is SGHTS and CDR2 is YDEGEE. The CDR3 is 17 residues long. The chain couples TRBV5-8 to TRBJ2-1; D gene unclear. This TCR was sampled from a man younger than 35 in good health. The sequencing input was naive CD8+ T cells sorted from blood. The CDR3 loop is CASSLVPSLMYYNEQFF. DNA for the CDR3: TGTGCCAGCAGCTTGGTCCCCTCACTTATGTACTACAATGAGCAGTTCTTC.